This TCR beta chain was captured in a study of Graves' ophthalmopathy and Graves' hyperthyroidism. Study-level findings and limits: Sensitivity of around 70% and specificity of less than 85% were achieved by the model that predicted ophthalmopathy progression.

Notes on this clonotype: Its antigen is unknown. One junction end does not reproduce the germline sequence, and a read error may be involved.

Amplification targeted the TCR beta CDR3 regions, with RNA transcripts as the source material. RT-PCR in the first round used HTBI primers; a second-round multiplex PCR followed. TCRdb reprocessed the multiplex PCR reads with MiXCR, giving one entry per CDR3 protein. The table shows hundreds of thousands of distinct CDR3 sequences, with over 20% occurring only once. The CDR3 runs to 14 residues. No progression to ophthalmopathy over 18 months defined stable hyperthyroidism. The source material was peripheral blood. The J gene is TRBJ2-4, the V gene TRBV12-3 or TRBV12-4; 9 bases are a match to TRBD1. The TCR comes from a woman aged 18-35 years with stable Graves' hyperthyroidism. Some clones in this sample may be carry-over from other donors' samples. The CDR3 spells CASSLTGGDNIKYF. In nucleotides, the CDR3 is TGTGCCAGCAGTTTGACAGGGGGGGATAACATTAAGTACTTC.